This TCR beta chain came from a study of T cells in Graves' hyperthyroidism and ophthalmopathy. Turning to the study itself: Peripheral blood sampling occurred at initial diagnosis, before any treatment. General observations from the study: Ophthalmopathy was told apart from stable hyperthyroidism by a 13 V-J model.

Points on this clonotype: The target antigen is unknown.

Amplification of TCR beta CDR3 regions was performed using RNA transcripts as template. The TCR CDR3 first-round RT-PCR relied on the HTBI primer set. TCRdb called the multiplex PCR reads again in MiXCR, with one record for every CDR3 protein. The data show 750,000 to 900,000 distinct CDR3 sequences, with 38% seen just once and 7.5% to 9.5% held by the top ten. V lost 6 bases and J lost 2, with 13 bases in between. Germline V lookup: CDR1 SQVTM, CDR2 ANQGSEA. The CDR3 is 13 residues long. Pregnant or lactating patients were excluded, as were those with uncontrolled infection or other autoimmune disease. PBMCs were obtained from under 13 ml fresh peripheral blood.

The TCR sequence derives from a man between 18 and 35 years old with Graves' hyperthyroidism. The chain employs TRBV29-1 and TRBJ2-5; D not resolved. The sequenced material came from blood. CDR3 nucleotide sequence: TGCAGCGTAGACGGGTTGGGACAAGAGACCCAGTACTTC. It codes for CSVDGLGQETQYF.